The 21 T cell receptor beta chains below all came from one sample that was sequenced in a study of patients and donors after allogeneic stem cell transplantation. TCRdb independently ran MiXCR on the RT-PCR reads; one entry per CDR3 protein. Among roughly 880,000 distinct CDR3 sequences listed, about a sixth were seen once. Sequencing used blood, either unsorted or a sorted T cell fraction (not recorded which). These receptors were collected from a human donor who was either an allogeneic HSCT recipient or a stem cell or donor lymphocyte infusion donor (not recorded which). It is not recorded whose cells these are; they may come from a transplant donor.

CDR3 amino acids: CSAPLRVYGYTF. Here the CDR3 DNA reads TGCAGTGCCCCTTTGAGGGTCTATGGCTACACCTTC. This chain uses TRBV20-1 with TRBJ1-2; unclear D gene. V was trimmed by 6 bases and J by 4 bases, leaving 12 bases between them. This CDR3 has 12 residues. Germline CDR1 reads DFQATT; CDR2 reads SNEGSKA (reference sequence).

This clonotype turned up a few times. The chain recombines TRBV24-1 with TRBJ2-3; the match to TRBD1 covers 7 bases. V lost 9 bases and J lost 4; bases outside the gene matches: 6. The V gene's germline CDR1 is KGHDR and CDR2 SFDVKD. This CDR3 contains 13 residues. The CDR3 DNA reads TGTGCCACCGAGGACAGGATGGCAGATACGCAGTATTTT. Translated, it gives CATEDRMADTQYF.

This clonotype was observed at least ten times. The rearrangement uses TRBV20-1 and TRBJ2-1; D is unclear. Trimming removed 5 bases from V and 4 bases from J, with 18 bases in between. Germline V CDR1 and CDR2: DFQATT, SNEGSKA (reference sequence). CDR3 size: 15 residues. CDR3 bases: TGCAGTGCTCCCACTCGGACCTGGATTTACAATGAGCAGTTCTTC. Protein sequence: CSAPTRTWIYNEQFF.

This clonotype has a handful of counts. This rearrangement joins TRBV19 to TRBJ2-7; the D is unclear. This CDR3 contains 13 residues. Germline CDR1 and CDR2: LNHDA and SQIVND (reference sequence). V shed 3 bases and J shed 1 base, with 7 bases lying between them. This CDR3 reads CASSILPSYEQYF. Here the CDR3 DNA reads TGTGCCAGTAGTATTCTTCCGTCCTACGAGCAGTACTTC. Filled out from reference TRBV19 and TRBJ2-7, the complete variable domain reads DGGITQSPKYLFRKEGQNVTLSCEQNLNHDAMYWYRQDPGQGLRLIYYSQIVNDFQKGDIAEGYSVSREKKESFPLTVTSAQKNPTAFYLCASSILPSYEQYFGPGTRLTVT.

The table lists this clonotype with a few counts. The J gene is TRBJ1-5, the V gene TRBV24-1, with 8 positions matching TRBD1. CDR3 length: 16 residues. Germline CDR1 reads KGHDR; CDR2 reads SFDVKD. V was clipped by 4 bases and J by 9 bases; unmatched bases: 13. The CDR3 here is CATSDTGTGAGGPQHF. CDR3 coding DNA: TGTGCCACCAGTGACACCGGGACAGGCGCCGGGGGGCCCCAGCATTTT.

In its sample, this clonotype was seen a few times. The CDR3 DNA reads as TGTGCCAGCAGTTTGGCAGGGGCGTGGGGTGAAGCTTTCTTT. Translated: CASSLAGAWGEAFF. The chain recombines TRBV12-3 or TRBV12-4 with TRBJ1-1; weak D call: TRBD1 (6 bases). Between the trimmed V and J ends, which lost 3 bases and 7 bases, there was a span of 15 bases. The CDR3 is 14 amino acids.

The chain combines TRBV20-1 with TRBJ2-7; 8 nucleotides line up with TRBD1. The V and J ends lost 5 bases and 4 bases, in that order; junction bases with no gene match: 13. CDR3 length: 15 residues. The germline V gene has CDR1 DFQATT and CDR2 SNEGSKA (reference sequence). The CDR3 DNA reads TGCAGTGCTGAGGTAGCCGGGACAGGACTTTACGAGCAGTACTTC. This sequence encodes CSAEVAGTGLYEQYF.

This clonotype was seen a few times. V is TRBV28 and J is TRBJ2-2; 8 bases are shared with TRBD2. V lost 5 bases to trimming and J lost 8 bases; unmatched junction nucleotides: 16. The CDR3 has 17 residues. CDR1 and CDR2 from the germline V gene are MDHEN and SYDVKM. For the CDR3, the DNA is TGTGCCAGCAGTCTAGGGGGGCTAGCGGGTCGCGGTGGGGAGCTGTTTTTT. It encodes CASSLGGLAGRGGELFF.

This clonotype was detected ten times or more. The gene calls are TRBV20-1 and TRBJ1-6; D not certain. The length of the CDR3 is 13 residues. Germline values: CDR1 DFQATT, CDR2 SNEGSKA (reference sequence). V was clipped by 6 bases and J by 7 bases, with 13 bases between them. Here the CDR3 DNA reads TGCAGTGCCCCCCCCGGGCCGAATTCACCCCTCCACTTT. It specifies CSAPPGPNSPLHF.

This clonotype came up a few times. The J gene is TRBJ2-2, the V gene TRBV6-1, with 7 nucleotides matching TRBD2. With V trimmed by 6 bases and J by 4 bases, 5 bases remained unmatched. In germline, CDR1 is MNHNS, CDR2 SASEGT. This CDR3 has 14 residues. The CDR3 DNA reads as TGTGCCAGCAGAAAAGGGGAGGGCACCGGGGAGCTGTTTTTT. The encoded protein is CASRKGEGTGELFF.

The genes are TRBV24-1 and TRBJ2-2; either TRBD1 or TRBD2 may fit D (6 bases each). Germline loops: CDR1 KGHDR, CDR2 SFDVKD. The CDR3 contains 19 residues. Trimming took 5 bases from V and 4 from J, leaving 25 bases between them. The CDR3 loop reads CATSAPWTRGQFSTGELFF. In nucleotides, the CDR3 is TGTGCCACCAGTGCCCCCTGGACCCGGGGGCAGTTTTCCACCGGGGAGCTGTTTTTT.

The genes are TRBV20-1 and TRBJ1-1; D may be TRBD1 (5 bases). Germline CDR1 is DFQATT and CDR2 is SNEGSKA (reference sequence). The length of the CDR3 is 13 residues. V was trimmed by 6 bases and J by 1 base, leaving 12 bases between them. Here the CDR3 reads CSAPGLANTEAFF. The CDR3 bases are TGCAGTGCCCCGGGACTGGCGAACACTGAAGCTTTCTTT.

There are a few counts of this clonotype. V and J are TRBV9 and TRBJ2-7; the D gene could be TRBD1 or TRBD2 (6 bases each). V was clipped by 4 bases and J by 5 bases, with 10 bases between them. The CDR3 has 12 residues. The germline CDR1 and CDR2 sequences are SGDLS and YYNGEE. The CDR3 coding sequence is TGTGCCAGCAGCCCCGGGGGCCACGAGCAGTACTTC. Amino acid sequence: CASSPGGHEQYF.

The gene calls are TRBV7-2 and TRBJ2-7, with D unclear. Per germline, CDR1 SGHTA and CDR2 FQGNSA. V lost 1 base and J lost 2, with 6 bases in between. The CDR3 extends over 13 amino acids. The CDR3 spells CASSLVSPYEQYF. CDR3 in DNA: TGTGCCAGCAGCTTAGTTTCCCCCTACGAGCAGTACTTC.

The chain is built from TRBV7-3 and TRBJ1-1; weak D call: TRBD1 (6 bases). CDR3 length equals 13 residues. Germline V gene data show CDR1 as SGHTA and CDR2 as FQGTGA. V dropped 7 bases and J dropped 5 bases, with 14 bases sitting between them. CDR3 loop: CASMDRLGTEAFF. CDR3 coding DNA: TGTGCCAGCATGGACAGATTGGGGACTGAAGCTTTCTTT.

The genes are TRBV11-2 and TRBJ2-2; no clear D gene. V was shortened by 3 bases and J by 5 bases, with 10 bases between the two germline ends. The CDR3 totals 14 residues. Per germline, CDR1 SGHAT and CDR2 FQNNGV. The CDR3 loop reads CASSFSGLTGELFF. CDR3 DNA: TGTGCCAGCAGCTTTTCAGGATTGACCGGGGAGCTGTTTTTT.

In its sample, this clonotype was seen a few times. The chain carries TRBV9 and TRBJ2-1, with TRBD2 matching over 12 bases. V was pared by 1 base and J by 9 bases, with 8 bases of the junction left unmatched. Germline V lookup: CDR1 SGDLS, CDR2 YYNGEE. This CDR3 contains 16 residues. The CDR3 here is CASSVSGLAGSVEQFF. In nucleotides, the CDR3 is TGTGCCAGCAGCGTATCCGGACTAGCGGGATCCGTTGAGCAGTTCTTC.

The chain carries TRBV29-1 and TRBJ2-2, with TRBD1 as a possible D gene (6 bases). The CDR3 is 13 amino acids. Germline V CDR1 and CDR2: SQVTM, ANQGSEA. V was trimmed by 6 bases and J by 7 bases, leaving 15 bases between them. The CDR3 reads CSVLTGQDGELFF. The CDR3 DNA follows: TGCAGCGTGCTGACAGGTCAGGACGGGGAGCTGTTTTTT.

The chain joins TRBV27 to TRBJ2-5; 12 nucleotides align to TRBD2. Germline V gives CDR1 MNHEY, CDR2 SMNVEV (reference sequence). Unmatched junction bases numbered 5, after V lost 5 bases and J lost 4 bases. The CDR3 contains 15 residues. The CDR3 nucleotides read TGTGCCAGCAGTACTAGCGGGAGGCCGGGAGAGACCCAGTACTTC. Protein: CASSTSGRPGETQYF.

The sample holds many counts of this clonotype. V and J are TRBV12-3 or TRBV12-4 and TRBJ2-7; 7 bases line up with TRBD1. The CDR3 is 13 residues long. J gave up 3 bases and V 6 bases, and 5 bases lay outside the gene matches. CDR3 sequence reads: CASRPGQNYEQYF. The CDR3 DNA sequence: TGTGCCAGCAGACCGGGACAGAACTACGAGCAGTACTTC.

V and J are TRBV7-8 and TRBJ2-1, with D possibly TRBD2 on 7 matching bases. CDR1 is SGHVS and CDR2 is FQNEAQ in the germline V gene. The CDR3 totals 15 residues. With 3 bases removed from V and 9 bases from J, the gap between germline ends came to 18 bases. The CDR3 sequence is CASSLREGGGGEQFF. DNA for the CDR3: TGTGCCAGCAGCTTGAGGGAGGGGGGTGGAGGTGAGCAGTTCTTC.